The rows below give T cell receptor beta chains drawn from one sample of a study of OX40 agonist ivuxolimab in advanced cancers. Sequencing was performed with immunoSEQ multiplex PCR; in TCRdb, only in-frame clones are kept and a portion is missing. The sample lists around 70,000 clones; around four fifths were seen once. The source material was CD4+ or CD8+ T cells sorted from blood, sampled in a trial of the OX40 agonist ivuxolimab. The receptors stem from an adult with an advanced solid tumor such as melanoma, head and neck, liver or kidney cancer. Both conserved end residues are part of each CDR3. Fields, in order: CDR3 length, clone size, V gene, J gene, D gene, CDR3 protein, CDR3 DNA. D genes are given only for firm matches. Clone size is not always given. Where it is, it says once, few, many or a class for expanded clones.

14	.	TRBV28	TRBJ1-5	.	CASSLGAGNQPQHF	TGTGCCAGCAGTTTAGGGGCAGGAAATCAGCCCCAGCATTTT
13	.	TRBV30	TRBJ2-7	TRBD1	CAWSVGQGYEQYF	TGTGCCTGGAGTGTAGGACAGGGCTACGAGCAGTACTTC
15	.	TRBV2	TRBJ2-5	TRBD2	CASKGGGGREETQYF	TGTGCCAGCAAGGGTGGCGGGGGACGAGAAGAGACCCAGTACTTC
13	.	TRBV7-2	TRBJ1-1	.	CASSFSENTEAFF	TGTGCCAGCAGCTTTTCAGAGAACACTGAAGCTTTCTTT
15	once	TRBV2	TRBJ2-7	.	CATESGRVGSYEQYF	TGTGCCACTGAAAGCGGGCGCGTTGGGTCCTACGAGCAGTACTTC
13	.	TRBV10-3	TRBJ2-5	.	CAISGSGMETQYF	TGTGCCATCAGTGGATCCGGGATGGAGACCCAGTACTTC
13	.	TRBV7-2	TRBJ1-1	.	CASSLSKNTEAFF	TGTGCCAGCAGCTTATCGAAGAACACTGAAGCTTTCTTT
13	.	TRBV5-1	TRBJ2-5	TRBD1	CASSADRGGTQYF	TGCGCCAGCAGCGCGGACAGGGGAGGGACCCAGTACTTC
16	.	TRBV28	TRBJ1-2	TRBD1	CASTMPGQGADYGYTF	TGTGCCAGCACCATGCCGGGACAGGGGGCGGACTATGGCTACACCTTC
15	.	TRBV6-5	TRBJ1-3	.	CASSYAGGSGNTIYF	TGTGCCAGCAGTTACGCCGGGGGATCTGGAAACACCATATATTTT
16	.	TRBV7-2	TRBJ1-2	.	CASSLKDGRESYGYTF	TGTGCCAGCAGCCTGAAGGACGGCAGAGAAAGCTATGGCTACACCTTC
14	.	TRBV7-2	TRBJ2-3	TRBD2	CASRRGSSTDTQYF	TGTGCCAGCCGGCGGGGGTCTAGCACAGATACGCAGTATTTT
15	once	TRBV5-1	TRBJ2-7	TRBD2	CASSFTSGFSYEQYF	TGCGCCAGCAGCTTCACTAGCGGTTTCTCCTACGAGCAGTACTTC
14	.	TRBV5-1	TRBJ2-1	.	CASSSTTPYNEQFF	TGCGCCAGCAGCTCGACTACCCCATACAATGAGCAGTTCTTC